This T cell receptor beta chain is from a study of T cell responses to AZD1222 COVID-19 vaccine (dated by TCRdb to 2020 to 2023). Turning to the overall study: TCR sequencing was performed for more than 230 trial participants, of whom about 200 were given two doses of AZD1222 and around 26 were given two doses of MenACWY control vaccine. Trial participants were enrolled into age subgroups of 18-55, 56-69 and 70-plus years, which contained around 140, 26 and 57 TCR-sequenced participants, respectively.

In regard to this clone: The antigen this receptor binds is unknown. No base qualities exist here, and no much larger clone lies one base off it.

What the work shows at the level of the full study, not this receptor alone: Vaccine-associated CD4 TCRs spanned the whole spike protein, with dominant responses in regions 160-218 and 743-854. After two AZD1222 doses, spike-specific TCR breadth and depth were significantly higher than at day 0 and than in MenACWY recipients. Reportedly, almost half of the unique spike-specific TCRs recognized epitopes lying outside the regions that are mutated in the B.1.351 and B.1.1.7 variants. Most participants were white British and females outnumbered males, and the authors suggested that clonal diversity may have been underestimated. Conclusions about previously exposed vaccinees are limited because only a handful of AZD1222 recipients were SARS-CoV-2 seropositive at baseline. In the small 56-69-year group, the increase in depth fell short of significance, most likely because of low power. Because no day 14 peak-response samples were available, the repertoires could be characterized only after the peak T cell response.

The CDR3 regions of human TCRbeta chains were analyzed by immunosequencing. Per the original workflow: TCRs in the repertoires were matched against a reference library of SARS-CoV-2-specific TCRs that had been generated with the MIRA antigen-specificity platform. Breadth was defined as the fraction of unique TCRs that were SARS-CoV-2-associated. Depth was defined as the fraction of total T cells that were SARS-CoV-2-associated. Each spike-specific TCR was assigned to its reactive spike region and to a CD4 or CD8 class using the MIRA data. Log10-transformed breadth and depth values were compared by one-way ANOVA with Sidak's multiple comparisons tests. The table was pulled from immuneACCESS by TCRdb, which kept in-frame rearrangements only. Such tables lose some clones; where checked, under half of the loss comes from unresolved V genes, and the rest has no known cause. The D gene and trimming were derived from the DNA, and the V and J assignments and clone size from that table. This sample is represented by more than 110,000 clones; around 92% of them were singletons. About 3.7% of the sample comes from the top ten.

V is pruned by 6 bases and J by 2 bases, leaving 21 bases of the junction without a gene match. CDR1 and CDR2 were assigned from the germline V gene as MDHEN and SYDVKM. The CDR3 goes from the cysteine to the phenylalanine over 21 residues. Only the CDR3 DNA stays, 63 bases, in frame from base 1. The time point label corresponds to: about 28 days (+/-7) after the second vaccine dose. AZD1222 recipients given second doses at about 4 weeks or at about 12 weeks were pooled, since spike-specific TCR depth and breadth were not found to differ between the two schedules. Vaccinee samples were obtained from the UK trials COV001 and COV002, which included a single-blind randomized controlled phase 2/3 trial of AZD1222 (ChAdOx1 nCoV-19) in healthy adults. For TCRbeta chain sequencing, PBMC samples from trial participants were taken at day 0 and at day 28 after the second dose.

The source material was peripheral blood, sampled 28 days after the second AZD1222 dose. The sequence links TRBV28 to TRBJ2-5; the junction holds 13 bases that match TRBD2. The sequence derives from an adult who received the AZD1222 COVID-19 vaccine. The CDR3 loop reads CASSVGGLAGVWGAHQETQYF. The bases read TGTGCCAGCAGCGTGGGTGGACTAGCGGGAGTGTGGGGGGCTCATCAAGAGACCCAGTACTTC.